These 8 T cell receptor beta chains originate from one sample sequenced in a study of naive and memory T cell subsets. Two oligonucleotides, mixed equimolar, formed the beta constant-region primer covering TRBC1 and TRBC2. MiXCR, applied by TCRdb to the UMI-ligation and nested PCR reads, yields one record per CDR3 protein. The sample lists 120,000 to 150,000 distinct CDR3 sequences; 15% to 20% were seen once. Sequencing used naive CD4+ T cells from blood. The receptors come from a human donor in good health.

The chain carries TRBV7-2 and TRBJ1-5; no clear D. CDR1 is SGHTA and CDR2 is FQGNSA in the germline V gene. The CDR3 length is 12 residues. Trimming pared 5 bases from V and 4 bases from J, leaving 6 bases between. In DNA form, the CDR3 reads TGTGCCAGCAGCCCATATAATCAGCCCCAGCATTTT. This sequence encodes CASSPYNQPQHF.

The chain employs TRBV5-6 and TRBJ2-6, with no clear D. The CDR3 is 15 residues long. Trimming cost V 0 bases and J 0 bases, with 4 bases left between them. The germline gives CDR1 SGHDT, CDR2 YYEEEE. CDR3 amino acids: CASSLGNSGANVLTF. The DNA for the CDR3 is TGTGCCAGCAGCTTGGGAAACTCTGGGGCCAACGTCCTGACTTTC.

The genes are TRBV7-9 and TRBJ2-5; D is perhaps TRBD1 (5 bases). From germline, CDR1 is SEHNR and CDR2 FQNEAQ (reference sequence). This CDR3 comprises 12 residues. The V end lost 6 bases, the J end lost 3 bases, and 8 bases lay between the germline ends. CDR3 sequence: CASSQGKETQYF. The DNA of the CDR3 is TGTGCCAGCAGTCAGGGTAAAGAGACCCAGTACTTC.

This clonotype has more than one count but fewer than ten. The V call is TRBV20-1, the J call TRBJ2-3; D might be TRBD1 or TRBD2, each matching 6 bases. The V end was cut by 1 base, the J end by 2 bases, with 13 bases between. Per the germline V gene, CDR1 is DFQATT and CDR2 is SNEGSKA (reference sequence). The CDR3 consists of 15 residues. CDR3 coding DNA: TGCAGTGCTAGAGTTCGGGGGCGCACCACAGATACGCAGTATTTT. Protein product: CSARVRGRTTDTQYF.

This clonotype has only a few counts. CDR3 protein: CASSREVNEQFF. CDR3 DNA: TGCGCCAGCAGCCGGGAGGTAAATGAGCAGTTCTTC. V usage is TRBV5-1 and J usage is TRBJ2-1, with TRBD2 matching 7 bases. V dropped 4 bases and J dropped 7; count of bases not matched to a gene: 2. The CDR3 is 12 residues long. Germline CDR1 is SGHRS and CDR2 is YFSETQ.

This clonotype was detected once. The chain combines TRBV7-8 with TRBJ2-3; 8 nucleotides align to TRBD2. CDR1 SGHVS and CDR2 FQNEAQ come from the germline V gene. The CDR3 sequence is 15 residues long. The junction had 7 bases not matched to a gene; V was cut back by 5 bases and J by 3 bases. The CDR3 region is CASSQLAEGTDTQYF. In DNA, the CDR3 is TGTGCCAGCAGCCAACTAGCGGAGGGGACAGATACGCAGTATTTT.

This clonotype appeared a few times. V gene TRBV12-5 combines with J gene TRBJ2-1; TRBD2 agrees at 13 bases. Germline loops: CDR1 LGHNT, CDR2 FRNRAP. The ends lost 2 bases at V and 7 bases at J; junction bases unmatched: 8. This CDR3 has 17 residues. The CDR3 DNA reads as TGTGCTAGTGGTTTGACTAGCGGGAGGGCCTCGGCAAATGAGCAGTTCTTC. It is translated as CASGLTSGRASANEQFF.

The chain joins TRBV29-1 to TRBJ1-2; D ambiguous. The CDR3 has 13 amino acids. From germline, CDR1 is SQVTM and CDR2 ANQGSEA. The V end lost 2 bases, the J end lost 4 bases, and 11 bases lay between the germline ends. As DNA, the CDR3 is TGCAGCGTTGAAAAGGGTTCCAGCTATGGCTACACCTTC. Protein sequence: CSVEKGSSYGYTF.